Only one count was recorded for the clone carrying this T cell receptor (beta chain). Antigen specificity is unknown. This CDR3 spans 13 amino acids. Germline CDR1 and CDR2: SNHLY and FYNNEI. The V end was cut by 6 bases, the J end by 3 bases, with 9 bases between. These data come from a study of shared clonotypes between healthy human individuals. Study donors comprised healthy, HIV-negative adults devoid of recent acute infection or vaccination. Overall study results and limits: Tissues were not sampled, only blood, and their repertoires likely differ.

The repertoire was sequenced with immunoSEQ multiplex PCR; TCRdb's copy has only in-frame clones and lacks some. The sample comprises roughly 2,500,000 clones, under 95% of which are singletons, and roughly 0.36% rests with the top ten. The source is a man aged 18 to 29 in good health. Some clones in this sample may be carry-over from other donors' samples. Sequencing was performed on naive CD4+ T cells from PBMCs. Subset: CD45RA+ positively selected. The chain is built from TRBV2 and TRBJ2-1; D possibly corresponds to TRBD2 (5 bases). The CDR3 protein is CASSGLVYNEQFF. CDR3 sequence (DNA): TGTGCCAGCAGCGGACTCGTCTACAATGAGCAGTTCTTC.